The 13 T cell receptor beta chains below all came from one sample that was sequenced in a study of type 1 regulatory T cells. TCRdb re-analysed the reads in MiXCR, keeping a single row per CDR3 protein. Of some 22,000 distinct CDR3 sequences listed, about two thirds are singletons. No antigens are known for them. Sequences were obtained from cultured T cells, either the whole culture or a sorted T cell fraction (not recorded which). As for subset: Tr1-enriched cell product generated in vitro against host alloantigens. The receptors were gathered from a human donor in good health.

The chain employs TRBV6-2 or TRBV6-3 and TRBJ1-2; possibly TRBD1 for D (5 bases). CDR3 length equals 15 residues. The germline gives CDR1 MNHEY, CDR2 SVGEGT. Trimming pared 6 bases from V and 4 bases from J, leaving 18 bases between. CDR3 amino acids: CASRTGRGIFYGYTF. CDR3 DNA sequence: TGTGCCAGCAGGACGGGGAGGGGAATCTTCTATGGCTACACCTTC.

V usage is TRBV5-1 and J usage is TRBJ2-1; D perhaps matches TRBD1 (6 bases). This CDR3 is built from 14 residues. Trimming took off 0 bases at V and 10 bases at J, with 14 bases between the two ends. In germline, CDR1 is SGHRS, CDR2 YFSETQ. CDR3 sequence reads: CASSLGGPEDEQFF. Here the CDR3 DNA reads TGCGCCAGCAGCTTGGGGGGGCCGGAGGACGAGCAGTTCTTC.

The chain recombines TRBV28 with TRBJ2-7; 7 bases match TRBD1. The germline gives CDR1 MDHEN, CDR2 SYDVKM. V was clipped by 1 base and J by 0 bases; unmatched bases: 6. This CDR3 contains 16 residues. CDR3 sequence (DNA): TGTGCCAGCAGTTTATACGGACAGGCCTACTCCTACGAGCAGTACTTC. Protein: CASSLYGQAYSYEQYF.

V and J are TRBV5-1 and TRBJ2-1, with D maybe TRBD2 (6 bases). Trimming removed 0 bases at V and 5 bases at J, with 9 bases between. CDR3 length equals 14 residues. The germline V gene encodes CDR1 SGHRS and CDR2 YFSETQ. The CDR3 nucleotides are TGCGCCAGCAGCTTGGACGGGGGTGACAATGAGCAGTTCTTC. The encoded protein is CASSLDGGDNEQFF.

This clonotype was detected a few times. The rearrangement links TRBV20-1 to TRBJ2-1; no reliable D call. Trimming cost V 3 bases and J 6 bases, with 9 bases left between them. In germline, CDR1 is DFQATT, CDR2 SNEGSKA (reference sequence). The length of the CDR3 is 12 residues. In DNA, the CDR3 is TGCAGTGCTAGTGCTGAAGGCAATGAGCAGTTCTTC. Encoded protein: CSASAEGNEQFF.

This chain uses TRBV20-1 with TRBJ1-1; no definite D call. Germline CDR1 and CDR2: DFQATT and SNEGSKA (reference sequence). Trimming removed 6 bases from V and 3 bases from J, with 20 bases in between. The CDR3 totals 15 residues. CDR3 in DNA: TGCAGTGCCCCCCAAAGGGCCATCGAGTACACTGAAGCTTTCTTT. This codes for CSAPQRAIEYTEAFF.

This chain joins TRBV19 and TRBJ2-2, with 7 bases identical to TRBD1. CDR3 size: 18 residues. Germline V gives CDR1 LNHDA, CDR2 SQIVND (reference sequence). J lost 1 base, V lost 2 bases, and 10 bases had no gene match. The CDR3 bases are TGTGCCAGTAGTATATCCTCCTTAACAGGGGAGAACACCGGGGAGCTGTTTTTT. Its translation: CASSISSLTGENTGELFF.

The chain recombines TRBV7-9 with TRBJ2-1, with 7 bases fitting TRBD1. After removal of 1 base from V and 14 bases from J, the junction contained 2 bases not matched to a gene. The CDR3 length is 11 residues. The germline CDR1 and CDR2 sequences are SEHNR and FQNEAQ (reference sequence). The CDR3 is CASSLEGAEFF. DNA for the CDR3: TGTGCCAGCAGCTTAGAGGGGGCCGAGTTCTTC. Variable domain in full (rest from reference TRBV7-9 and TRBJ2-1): DTGVSQNPRHKITKRGQNVTFRCDPISEHNRLYWYRQTLGQGPEFLTYFQNEAQLEKSRLLSDRFSAERPKGSFSTLEIQRTEQGDSAMYLCASSLEGAEFFGPGTRLTVL.

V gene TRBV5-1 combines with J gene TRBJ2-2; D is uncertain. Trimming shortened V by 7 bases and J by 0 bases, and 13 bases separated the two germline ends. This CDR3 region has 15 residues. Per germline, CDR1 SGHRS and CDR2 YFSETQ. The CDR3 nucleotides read TGCGCCAGCGAGCTTGGGCTGACGAACACCGGGGAGCTGTTTTTT. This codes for CASELGLTNTGELFF.

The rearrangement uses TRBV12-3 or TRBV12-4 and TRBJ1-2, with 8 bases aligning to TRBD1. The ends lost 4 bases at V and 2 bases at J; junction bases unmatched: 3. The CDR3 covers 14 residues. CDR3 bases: TGTGCCAGCAGTTGGGGGACAGGCAACTATGGCTACACCTTC. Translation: CASSWGTGNYGYTF.

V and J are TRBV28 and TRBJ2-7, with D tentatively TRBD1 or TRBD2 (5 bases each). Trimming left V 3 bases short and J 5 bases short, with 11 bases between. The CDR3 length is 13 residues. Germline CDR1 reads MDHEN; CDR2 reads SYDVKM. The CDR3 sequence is CASSFVRDHEQYF. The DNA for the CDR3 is TGTGCCAGCAGTTTCGTCAGGGACCACGAGCAGTACTTC.

As DNA, the CDR3 is TGTGCCAGCAGCCGCGCTGGGGGGGACAGGGCCACCCACTATGGCTACACCTTC. Translating it yields CASSRAGGDRATHYGYTF. The rearrangement links TRBV7-9 to TRBJ1-2; 9 bases map to TRBD1. Germline V CDR1 and CDR2: SEHNR, FQNEAQ (reference sequence). The CDR3 is 18 residues long. V was clipped by 5 bases and J by 3 bases; unmatched bases: 16.

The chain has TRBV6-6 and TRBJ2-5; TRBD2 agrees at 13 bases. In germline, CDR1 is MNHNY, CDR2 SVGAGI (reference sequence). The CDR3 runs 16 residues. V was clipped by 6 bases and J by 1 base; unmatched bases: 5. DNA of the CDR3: TGTGCCAGCAGGTTTCGACTAGCGGGGGGCCAAGAGACCCAGTACTTC. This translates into CASRFRLAGGQETQYF.